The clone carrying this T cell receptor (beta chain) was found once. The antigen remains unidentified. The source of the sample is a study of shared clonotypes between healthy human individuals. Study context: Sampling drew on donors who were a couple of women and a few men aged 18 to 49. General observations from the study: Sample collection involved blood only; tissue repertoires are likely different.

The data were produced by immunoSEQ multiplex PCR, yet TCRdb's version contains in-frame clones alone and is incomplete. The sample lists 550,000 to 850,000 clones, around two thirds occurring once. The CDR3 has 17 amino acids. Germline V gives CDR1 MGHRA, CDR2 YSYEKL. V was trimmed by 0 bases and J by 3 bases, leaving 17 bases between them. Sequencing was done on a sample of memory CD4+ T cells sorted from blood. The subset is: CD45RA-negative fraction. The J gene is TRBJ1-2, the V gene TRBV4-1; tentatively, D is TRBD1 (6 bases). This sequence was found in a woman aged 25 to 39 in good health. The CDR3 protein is CASSQDLVWGADYGYTF. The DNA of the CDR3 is TGCGCCAGCAGCCAAGATTTGGTGTGGGGGGCTGACTATGGCTACACCTTC.